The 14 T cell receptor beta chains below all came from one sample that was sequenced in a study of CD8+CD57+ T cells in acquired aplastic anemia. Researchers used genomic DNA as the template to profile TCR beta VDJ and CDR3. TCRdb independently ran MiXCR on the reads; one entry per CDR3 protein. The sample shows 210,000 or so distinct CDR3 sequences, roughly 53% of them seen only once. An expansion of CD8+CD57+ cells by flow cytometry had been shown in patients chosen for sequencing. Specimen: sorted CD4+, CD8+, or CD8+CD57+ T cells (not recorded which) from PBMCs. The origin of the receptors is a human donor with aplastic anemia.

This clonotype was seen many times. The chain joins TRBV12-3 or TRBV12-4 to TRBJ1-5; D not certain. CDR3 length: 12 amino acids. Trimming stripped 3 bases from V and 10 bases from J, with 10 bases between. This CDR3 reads CASSFERAPQHF. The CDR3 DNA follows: TGTGCCAGCAGTTTCGAGCGGGCCCCCCAGCATTTT.

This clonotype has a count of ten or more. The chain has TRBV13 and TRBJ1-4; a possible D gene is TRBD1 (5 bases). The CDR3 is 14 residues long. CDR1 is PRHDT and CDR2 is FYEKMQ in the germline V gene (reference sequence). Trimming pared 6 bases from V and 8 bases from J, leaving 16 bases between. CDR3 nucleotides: TGTGCCAGCAGGTCGGGACCCCGAGGAGAAAAACTGTTTTTT. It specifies CASRSGPRGEKLFF.

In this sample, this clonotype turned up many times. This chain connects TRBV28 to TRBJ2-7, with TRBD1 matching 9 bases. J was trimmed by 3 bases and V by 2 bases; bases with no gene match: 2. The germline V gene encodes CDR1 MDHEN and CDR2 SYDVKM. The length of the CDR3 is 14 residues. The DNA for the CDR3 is TGTGCCAGCAGTTTAGGACAGGGGATCTACGAGCAGTACTTC. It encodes CASSLGQGIYEQYF.

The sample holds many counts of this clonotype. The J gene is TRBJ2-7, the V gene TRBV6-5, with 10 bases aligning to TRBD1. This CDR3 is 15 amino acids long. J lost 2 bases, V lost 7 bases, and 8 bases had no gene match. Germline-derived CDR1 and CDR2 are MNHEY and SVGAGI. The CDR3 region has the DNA TGTGCCAGCACCTCCGGAGGGACAGGGGCCTACGAGCAGTACTTC. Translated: CASTSGGTGAYEQYF.

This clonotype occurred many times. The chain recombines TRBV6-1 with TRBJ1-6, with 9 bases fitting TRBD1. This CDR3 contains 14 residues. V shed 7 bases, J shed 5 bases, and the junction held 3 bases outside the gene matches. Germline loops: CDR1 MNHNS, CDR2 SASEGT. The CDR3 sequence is CASIRDRDNSPLHF. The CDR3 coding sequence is TGTGCCAGCATAAGGGACAGGGATAATTCACCCCTCCACTTT.

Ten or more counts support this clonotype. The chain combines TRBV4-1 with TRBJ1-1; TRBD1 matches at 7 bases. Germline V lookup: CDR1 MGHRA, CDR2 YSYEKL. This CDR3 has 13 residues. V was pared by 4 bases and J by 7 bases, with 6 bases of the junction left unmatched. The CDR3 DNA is TGCGCCAGCAGCCGGTTGACAGGGCTTGAAGCTTTCTTT. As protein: CASSRLTGLEAFF.

CDR3 bases: TGTGCCAGCAGCCAAAGGGACAGGACCTACGAGCAGTACTTC. This translates into CASSQRDRTYEQYF. The chain uses TRBV7-9 and TRBJ2-7, with 8 bases aligning to TRBD1. Germline assignment: CDR1 SEHNR and CDR2 FQNEAQ (reference sequence). CDR3 size: 14 residues. The V gene end was trimmed by 5 bases and the J gene end by 2 bases; junction bases not matched to a gene: 5.

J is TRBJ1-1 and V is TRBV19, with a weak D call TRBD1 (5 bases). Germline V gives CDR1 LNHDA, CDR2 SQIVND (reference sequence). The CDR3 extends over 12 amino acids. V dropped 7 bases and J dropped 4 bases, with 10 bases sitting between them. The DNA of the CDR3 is TGTGCCAGTATGGGGGGTGGCACTGAAGCTTTCTTT. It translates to CASMGGGTEAFF. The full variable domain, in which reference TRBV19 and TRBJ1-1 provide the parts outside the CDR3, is DGGITQSPKYLFRKEGQNVTLSCEQNLNHDAMYWYRQDPGQGLRLIYYSQIVNDFQKGDIAEGYSVSREKKESFPLTVTSAQKNPTAFYLCASMGGGTEAFFGQGTRLTVV.

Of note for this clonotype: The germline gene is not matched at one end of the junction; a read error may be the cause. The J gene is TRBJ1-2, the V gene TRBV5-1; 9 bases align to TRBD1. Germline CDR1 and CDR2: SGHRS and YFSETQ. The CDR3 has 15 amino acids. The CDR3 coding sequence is TGTGCCAGCAGCACAGGACAGGGGATGTACTATGGCTACACCTTC. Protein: CASSTGQGMYYGYTF.

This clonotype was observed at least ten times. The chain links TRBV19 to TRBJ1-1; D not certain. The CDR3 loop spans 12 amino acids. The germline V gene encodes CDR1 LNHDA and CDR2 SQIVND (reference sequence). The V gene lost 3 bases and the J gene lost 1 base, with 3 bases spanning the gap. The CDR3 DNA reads TGTGCCAGTAGTATGGAGAACACTGAAGCTTTCTTT. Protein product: CASSMENTEAFF.

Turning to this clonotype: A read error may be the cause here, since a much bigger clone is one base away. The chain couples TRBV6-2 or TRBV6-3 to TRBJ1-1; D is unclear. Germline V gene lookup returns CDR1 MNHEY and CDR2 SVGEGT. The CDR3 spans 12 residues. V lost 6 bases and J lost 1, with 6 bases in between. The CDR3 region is CASREPNTEAFF. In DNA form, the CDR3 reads TGTGCCAGCAGAGAGCCGAACACTGAAGCTTTCTTT.

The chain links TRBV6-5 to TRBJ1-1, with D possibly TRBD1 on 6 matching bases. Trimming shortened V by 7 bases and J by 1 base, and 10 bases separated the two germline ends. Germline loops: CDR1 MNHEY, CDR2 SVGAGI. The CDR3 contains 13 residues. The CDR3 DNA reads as TGTGCCAGCAAGGGGGTCTGGAACACTGAAGCTTTCTTT. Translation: CASKGVWNTEAFF.

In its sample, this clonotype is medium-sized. This CDR3 is CASSSRVATNEKLFF. The CDR3 DNA reads as TGTGCCAGCAGCTCCCGAGTTGCAACTAATGAAAAACTGTTTTTT. This chain uses TRBV7-2 with TRBJ1-4; D ambiguous. Looked up from germline, CDR1 is SGHTA and CDR2 is FQGNSA. The CDR3 totals 15 residues. V was shortened by 4 bases and J by 0 bases, with 9 bases between the two germline ends.

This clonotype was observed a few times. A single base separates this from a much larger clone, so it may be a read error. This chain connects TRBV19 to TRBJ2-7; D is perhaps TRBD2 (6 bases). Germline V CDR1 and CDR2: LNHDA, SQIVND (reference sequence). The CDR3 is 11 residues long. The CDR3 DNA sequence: TGTGCCAGCCTCCGGGGGTACGGGCAGTACTTC. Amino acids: CASLRGYGQYF.